These 15 T cell receptor beta chains were all obtained from the same sample, sequenced in a study of cytomegalovirus exposure and HLA in healthy donors. It was with 60 Vbeta and 13 Jbeta primers that the PCR ran. Using immunoSEQ multiplex PCR, the repertoire was profiled, and TCRdb retains in-frame clones only, with some absent. The sample gives around 200,000 clones, 75% to 90% of which show up once; 0.65% is in the top ten. The material sequenced was PBMCs. The receptors derive from a boy aged 5-17 years in good health and CMV-seronegative.

The V call is TRBV28, the J call TRBJ2-2, with D perhaps matching TRBD2 (6 bases). Germline-derived CDR1 and CDR2 are MDHEN and SYDVKM. CDR3 length: 14 residues. The V end was cut by 8 bases, the J end by 5 bases, with 15 bases between. CDR3 sequence: CASVKRDSTGELFF. In nucleotides, the CDR3 is TGTGCCAGCGTTAAACGGGACTCTACCGGGGAGCTGTTTTTT.

V and J are TRBV29-1 and TRBJ2-6; 9 positions match TRBD1. Germline V CDR1 and CDR2: SQVTM, ANQGSEA. With V trimmed by 6 bases and J by 2 bases, 14 bases remained unmatched. The CDR3 totals 18 residues. The CDR3 DNA reads as TGCAGCGTCCTCTCACAAACAGGGGGCCCGCCTGGGGCCAACGTCCTGACTTTC. Its protein product is CSVLSQTGGPPGANVLTF.

The chain joins TRBV27 to TRBJ1-4; TRBD1 might be the D (6 bases). The CDR3 loop spans 15 amino acids. V was clipped by 0 bases and J by 8 bases, with 13 bases between them. From germline, CDR1 is MNHEY and CDR2 SMNVEV (reference sequence). CDR3 coding DNA: TGTGCCAGCAGTTTATCGCGGGGGGCGGGGGAAAAACTGTTTTTT. Protein sequence: CASSLSRGAGEKLFF.

V usage is TRBV5-1 and J usage is TRBJ1-2, with TRBD1 matching 11 bases. The CDR3 covers 14 residues. Germline-derived CDR1 and CDR2 are SGHRS and YFSETQ. The trim removed 4 bases at V and 10 bases at J, leaving 9 bases unmatched. The CDR3 reads CASSRDGTGGDYTF. The CDR3 DNA follows: TGCGCCAGCAGCCGAGATGGGACAGGGGGAGACTACACCTTC. The full variable domain, its missing parts supplied by reference TRBV5-1 and TRBJ1-2, is KAGVTQTPRYLIKTRGQQVTLSCSPISGHRSVSWYQQTPGQGLQFLFEYFSETQRNKGNFPGRFSGRQFSNSRSEMNVSTLELGDSALYLCASSRDGTGGDYTFGSGTRLTVV.

The rearrangement joins TRBV11-2 to TRBJ2-7; a weak D match, TRBD1 (6 bases). The CDR3 covers 15 residues. CDR1 is SGHAT and CDR2 is FQNNGV in the germline V gene. V was shortened by 5 bases and J by 2 bases, with 16 bases between the two germline ends. CDR3 in amino acids: CASSIDGQGTYEQYF. The CDR3, as DNA: TGTGCCAGCAGCATCGACGGCCAGGGGACCTACGAGCAGTACTTC.

CDR3 sequence (DNA): TGTGCCTGGAGATTCCGAGGAGAGACCCAGTACTTC. This encodes CAWRFRGETQYF. V is TRBV30 and J is TRBJ2-5; D gene ambiguous. This CDR3 is 12 amino acids long. Trimming pared 3 bases from V and 4 bases from J, leaving 9 bases between. The V gene's germline CDR1 is GTSNPN and CDR2 SVGIG (reference sequence).

The gene calls are TRBV11-3 and TRBJ2-1; D is possibly TRBD2 (6 bases). The V and J ends lost 7 bases and 4 bases respectively, with 14 bases between them. The CDR3 totals 14 residues. CDR1 and CDR2 (germline): SGHNT, YENEEA. The CDR3 loop reads CASTSWEEYNEQFF. CDR3 sequence (DNA): TGTGCCAGCACCTCCTGGGAGGAATACAATGAGCAGTTCTTC.

The gene calls are TRBV9 and TRBJ2-7; 9 bases fit TRBD1. V was pared by 1 base and J by 7 bases, with 3 bases of the junction left unmatched. This CDR3 contains 13 residues. The germline gives CDR1 SGDLS, CDR2 YYNGEE. Here the CDR3 reads CASSVTGGVEQYF. The CDR3 DNA follows: TGTGCCAGCAGCGTAACAGGGGGCGTGGAGCAGTACTTC.

For this clone: Relative to the germline gene, one junction end is altered; a read error may explain this. This chain uses TRBV7-9 with TRBJ2-7; TRBD1 matches at 8 bases. Germline V gene lookup returns CDR1 SEHNR and CDR2 FQNEAQ (reference sequence). The CDR3 is 14 residues long. The CDR3 sequence is CSSSLVMTGDEQYF. In DNA form, the CDR3 reads TGTTCCAGCAGCTTAGTCATGACAGGGGACGAGCAGTACTTC.

The rearrangement links TRBV6-1 to TRBJ2-3; D gene ambiguous. CDR1 and CDR2 from the germline V gene are MNHNS and SASEGT. This CDR3 has 14 amino acids. The V gene lost 0 bases and the J gene lost 7 bases, with 11 bases spanning the gap. In DNA form, the CDR3 reads TGTGCCAGCAGTGAAGCGAAGAGGCTACATACGCAGTATTTT. Its translation: CASSEAKRLHTQYF.

The chain joins TRBV27 to TRBJ2-1, with 8 nucleotides matching TRBD2. The CDR3 loop spans 15 amino acids. Germline CDR1 is MNHEY and CDR2 is SMNVEV (reference sequence). With 2 bases clipped from V and 7 bases from J, the junction kept 7 bases outside the gene matches. CDR3 bases: TGTGCCAGCAGTTTAGGTCGGGGGGGGCCGAATGAGCAGTTCTTC. Protein sequence: CASSLGRGGPNEQFF.

The chain joins TRBV5-4 to TRBJ1-3; 10 bases are a match to TRBD1. Per germline, CDR1 SGHNT and CDR2 YYREEE (reference sequence). This CDR3 is 12 amino acids long. The J segment lost 8 bases and the V segment lost 4 bases, leaving 0 bases of the junction unmatched. CDR3 protein: CASSGQGDTIYF. The CDR3 nucleotides read TGTGCCAGCAGCGGACAGGGGGACACCATATATTTT.

The chain is built from TRBV7-8 and TRBJ2-1; D is unresolved. V lost 4 bases and J lost 3, with 13 bases in between. The length of the CDR3 is 15 residues. Germline V gene lookup returns CDR1 SGHVS and CDR2 FQNEAQ. CDR3 sequence: CASSSKLVDYNEQFF. CDR3 DNA sequence: TGTGCCAGCAGCTCGAAGCTGGTCGACTACAATGAGCAGTTCTTC.

The V call is TRBV10-2, the J call TRBJ1-2; maybe TRBD1 (5 bases). CDR3 length: 13 residues. Germline V gives CDR1 WSHSY, CDR2 SAAADI. The V end was cut by 3 bases, the J end by 4 bases, with 9 bases between. This CDR3 is CASSDRVGYGYTF. The DNA for the CDR3 is TGCGCCAGCAGTGACAGGGTCGGCTATGGCTACACCTTC.

The chain has TRBV6-5 and TRBJ2-6; D perhaps matches TRBD2 (6 bases). The V end was cut by 0 bases, the J end by 9 bases, with 12 bases between. The CDR3 covers 15 residues. CDR1 is MNHEY and CDR2 is SVGAGI in the germline V gene. The CDR3 nucleotides read TGTGCCAGCAGTTACTCTACGGGAGACGTCAACGTCCTGACTTTC. Encoded protein: CASSYSTGDVNVLTF.